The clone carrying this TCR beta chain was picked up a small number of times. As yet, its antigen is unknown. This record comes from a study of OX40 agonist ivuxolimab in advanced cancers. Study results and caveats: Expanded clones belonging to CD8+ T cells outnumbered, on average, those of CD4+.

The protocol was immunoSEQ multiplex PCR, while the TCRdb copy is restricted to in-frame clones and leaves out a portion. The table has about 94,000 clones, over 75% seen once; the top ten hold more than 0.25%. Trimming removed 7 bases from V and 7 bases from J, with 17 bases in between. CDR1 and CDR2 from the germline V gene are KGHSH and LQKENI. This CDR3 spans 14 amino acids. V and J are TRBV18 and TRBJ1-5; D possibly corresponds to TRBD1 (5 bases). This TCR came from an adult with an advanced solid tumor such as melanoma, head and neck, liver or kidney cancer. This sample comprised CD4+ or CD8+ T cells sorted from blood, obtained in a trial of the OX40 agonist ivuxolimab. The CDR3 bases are TGTGCCAGCTGGGCGTCAGGGACCAACCAGCCCCAGCATTTT. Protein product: CASWASGTNQPQHF.